These T cell receptor beta chains were read from a single sample in a study of a mutant IDH1 vaccine in newly diagnosed glioma. These TCRs are of unknown antigen specificity. Profiling relied on immunoSEQ multiplex PCR, and the TCRdb table lists in-frame clones only, not all of them. The repertoire consists of tens of thousands of clones, with 78% occurring once and the leading ten covering 1.8%. The specimen comprised PBMCs, sampled from a glioma patient whose treatment included an IDH1 peptide vaccine. The source is a woman aged 40 to 55 with glioma. Both conserved end residues are part of each CDR3. Each record gives: V gene, clone size, J gene, D gene, CDR3 protein, CDR3 DNA. A D gene is named only where the DNA matches it firmly. Some rows mark clone size as missing; the rest say once, few, many or name a class of expanded clone.

TRBV11-2	-	TRBJ2-3	-	CASSLSLGSDTQYF	TGTGCCAGCAGCCTGTCTTTAGGGTCAGATACGCAGTATTTT
TRBV5-4	-	TRBJ2-1	TRBD2	CASSFELAGSPGEQFF	TGTGCCAGCAGCTTCGAACTAGCGGGGAGTCCGGGTGAGCAGTTCTTC
TRBV5-4	-	TRBJ1-1	-	CASSLDGLGTEAFF	TGTGCCAGCAGCTTGGACGGCCTTGGCACTGAAGCTTTCTTT
TRBV4-3	-	TRBJ1-4	-	CASSQASGAGLNEKLFF	TGCGCCAGCAGCCAGGCGTCAGGAGCGGGTCTCAATGAAAAACTGTTTTTT
TRBV5-1	-	TRBJ2-1	-	CASRPYNEQFF	TGCGCCAGCAGACCCTACAATGAGCAGTTCTTC
TRBV7-6	-	TRBJ1-1	TRBD1	CASSFGQGMNTEAFF	TGTGCCAGCAGCTTTGGACAGGGAATGAACACTGAAGCTTTCTTT
TRBV19	-	TRBJ1-2	-	CASSSYRVPGGGYTF	TGTGCCAGTAGTTCTTACAGGGTACCAGGAGGTGGCTACACCTTC
TRBV10-1	once	TRBJ2-7	-	CASTRTATYEQYF	TGCGCCAGCACTAGGACAGCCACCTACGAGCAGTACTTC
TRBV5-1	-	TRBJ2-5	-	CASRIQGGEETQYF	TGCGCCAGCAGAATACAGGGCGGAGAAGAGACCCAGTACTTC
TRBV5-5	-	TRBJ1-4	TRBD1	CASSRTGNEKLFF	TGTGCCAGCAGCAGGACAGGGAATGAAAAACTGTTTTTT
TRBV9	-	TRBJ2-3	TRBD2	CASSRGGGTTDTQYF	TGTGCCAGCAGCCGCGGCGGGGGGACCACAGATACGCAGTATTTT
TRBV10-3	-	TRBJ1-6	TRBD1	CAIRVDREGGSPLHF	TGTGCCATCAGGGTGGACAGGGAGGGCGGTTCACCCCTCCACTTT
TRBV7-6	-	TRBJ1-2	-	CASSSPLGKENYGYTF	TGTGCCAGCAGCTCACCCCTGGGCAAGGAGAACTATGGCTACACCTTC
TRBV5-1	-	TRBJ1-3	-	CASSLMGTGNTIYF	TGCGCCAGCAGCTTGATGGGAACTGGAAACACCATATATTTT
TRBV11-1	-	TRBJ2-7	TRBD1	CASSLRQGTNEQYF	TGTGCCAGCAGCCTTAGACAGGGAACCAACGAGCAGTACTTC
TRBV18	once	TRBJ1-2	-	CASSPLRDSSGYTF	TGTGCCAGCTCACCACTCCGGGACTCCTCCGGCTACACCTTC
TRBV7-2	once	TRBJ2-3	TRBD2	CASSVLAGGPYTQYF	TGTGCCAGCAGCGTCCTAGCGGGGGGGCCGTATACGCAGTATTTT
TRBV7-9	-	TRBJ1-2	-	CASSAGRAGELYGYTF	TGTGCCAGCAGCGCGGGGAGGGCAGGGGAGCTCTATGGCTACACCTTC
TRBV5-8	-	TRBJ1-5	TRBD1	CASSLEGQGFLQPQHF	TGTGCCAGCAGCTTGGAGGGACAGGGTTTCTTACAGCCCCAGCATTTT
TRBV12-5	-	TRBJ2-5	-	CASGVPGETQYF	TGTGCTAGTGGTGTCCCGGGCGAGACCCAGTACTTC
TRBV7-9	few	TRBJ1-6	-	CASSFQTDSPLHF	TGTGCCAGCAGCTTCCAGACTGATTCACCCCTCCACTTT
TRBV5-4	once	TRBJ1-2	TRBD1	CASSLAGAGGGYTF	TGTGCCAGCAGCTTGGCCGGGGCAGGGGGTGGCTACACCTTC
TRBV7-7	-	TRBJ2-3	-	CASEPGELRTDTQYF	TGTGCTAGCGAGCCAGGGGAGCTCCGCACAGATACGCAGTATTTT
TRBV5-1	-	TRBJ2-5	TRBD1	CASSSTGAETQYF	TGCGCCAGCAGCTCTACAGGGGCGGAGACCCAGTACTTC
TRBV5-5	-	TRBJ1-3	-	CASSDATASGNTIYF	TGTGCCAGCAGCGACGCGACAGCATCCGGAAACACCATATATTTT
TRBV19	-	TRBJ2-7	TRBD1	CASTTGTGNSYEQYF	TGTGCCAGTACTACCGGGACAGGGAATTCCTACGAGCAGTACTTC
TRBV11-3	-	TRBJ2-2	-	CASSPFRGTGELFF	TGTGCCAGCAGCCCCTTCAGGGGCACCGGGGAGCTGTTTTTT
TRBV5-1	-	TRBJ2-2	TRBD1	CASSLAGGNTGELFF	TGCGCCAGCAGCTTGGCAGGGGGTAACACCGGGGAGCTGTTTTTT
TRBV7-8	-	TRBJ2-1	TRBD2	CASSPSGGSYNEQFF	TGTGCCAGCAGCCCCAGCGGGGGTAGTTACAATGAGCAGTTCTTC
TRBV6-5	-	TRBJ1-5	-	CASSPGPAGGQPQHF	TGTGCCAGCAGCCCCGGACCGGCTGGGGGTCAGCCCCAGCATTTT
TRBV10-3	-	TRBJ1-6	TRBD1	CAITREGGGSPLHF	TGTGCCATCACCCGGGAAGGGGGCGGCTCACCCCTCCACTTT
TRBV6-1	-	TRBJ1-5	TRBD1	CASSEGQGTGQLYSNQPQHF	TGTGCCAGCAGTGAAGGCCAGGGGACAGGGCAGCTTTATAGCAATCAGCCCCAGCATTTT
TRBV7-2	-	TRBJ2-1	-	CASSLRRYEQFF	TGTGCCAGCAGCTTAAGGCGGTATGAGCAGTTCTTC
TRBV9	-	TRBJ2-5	TRBD1	CASSARTGEETQYF	TGTGCCAGCAGCGCGCGGACAGGGGAGGAGACCCAGTACTTC
TRBV7-2	-	TRBJ2-2	-	CASSSTWGADTGELFF	TGTGCCAGCAGCTCTACGTGGGGTGCGGACACCGGGGAGCTGTTTTTT
TRBV7-9	-	TRBJ2-1	-	CASSRLEGPSYNEQFF	TGTGCCAGCAGCCGCCTGGAGGGGCCCTCCTACAATGAGCAGTTCTTC
TRBV18	-	TRBJ1-5	-	CASSPPRAQGNQPQHF	TGTGCCAGCTCACCTCCGAGGGCGCAGGGCAATCAGCCCCAGCATTTT
TRBV7-9	-	TRBJ2-2	-	CASSLAPGRGELFF	TGTGCCAGCAGCTTAGCGCCCGGCCGCGGGGAGCTGTTTTTT
TRBV7-9	-	TRBJ2-3	TRBD1	CASSVTGGDTQYF	TGTGCCAGCAGCGTGACAGGGGGAGATACGCAGTATTTT
TRBV6-6	once	TRBJ2-2	-	CASLRGSGELFF	TGTGCCAGCCTTAGGGGGTCCGGGGAGCTGTTTTTT
TRBV30	-	TRBJ2-7	TRBD1	CAWKGQAYEQYF	TGTGCCTGGAAAGGACAGGCCTACGAGCAGTACTTC
TRBV19	-	TRBJ2-5	-	CASRRRDSYQETQYF	TGTGCCAGTAGAAGGCGGGATTCGTACCAAGAGACCCAGTACTTC
TRBV7-8	-	TRBJ1-6	TRBD1	CASSLARNRGTNSPLHF	TGTGCCAGCAGCTTAGCGCGAAACAGGGGTACTAATTCACCCCTCCACTTT
TRBV30	-	TRBJ2-7	-	CAWSNVYGEQYF	TGTGCCTGGAGTAACGTATATGGTGAGCAGTACTTC
TRBV5-1	once	TRBJ1-1	-	CASSFGTGTEAFF	TGCGCCAGCAGCTTCGGGACGGGCACTGAAGCTTTCTTT
TRBV7-2	-	TRBJ2-7	-	CASSFRGGAGDPYEQYF	TGTGCCAGCAGCTTCAGGGGGGGAGCGGGGGACCCCTACGAGCAGTACTTC
TRBV2	-	TRBJ2-3	-	CASIPWGRDTDTQYF	TGTGCCAGCATACCATGGGGCAGAGACACAGATACGCAGTATTTT
TRBV7-2	-	TRBJ2-2	TRBD1	CASRNDRVFSTGELFF	TGTGCCAGCAGGAACGACAGGGTATTTAGCACCGGGGAGCTGTTTTTT
TRBV7-8	-	TRBJ1-2	-	CASSVSTQGSNGYTF	TGTGCCAGCAGCGTTTCAACACAGGGATCCAATGGCTACACCTTC
TRBV2	-	TRBJ2-7	TRBD2	CASSGTGTSLAYEQYF	TGTGCCAGCAGTGGAACCGGGACTAGTCTCGCCTACGAGCAGTACTTC
TRBV30	-	TRBJ2-7	-	CAWRGTGSYEQYF	TGTGCCTGGAGGGGAACAGGATCCTACGAGCAGTACTTC
TRBV6-5	once	TRBJ1-2	TRBD1	CASREPGQRLAGYTF	TGTGCCAGCAGAGAGCCGGGACAGCGACTGGCAGGCTACACCTTC
TRBV30	-	TRBJ1-1	-	CAWSGGGFRTLNTEAFF	TGTGCCTGGAGTGGGGGGGGGTTTCGGACACTTAACACTGAAGCTTTCTTT
TRBV11-2	-	TRBJ2-1	TRBD2	CASSSRTSGGSNEQFF	TGTGCCAGCAGCTCGAGGACTAGCGGGGGTAGCAATGAGCAGTTCTTC
TRBV25-1	-	TRBJ1-6	-	CASSEIRLGDNSPLHF	TGTGCCAGCAGTGAAATAAGGTTAGGGGATAATTCACCCCTCCACTTT
TRBV5-4	-	TRBJ1-2	TRBD1	CASSPYRGERYGYTF	TGTGCCAGCAGCCCCTACAGGGGGGAGAGGTATGGCTACACCTTC
TRBV5-4	-	TRBJ1-4	-	CASSLAQSGGSCVF	TGTGCCAGCAGCTTGGCCCAGTCAGGTGGCTCCTGCGTTTTT
TRBV29-1	once	TRBJ1-1	TRBD1	CSNPGTGGNTEAFF	TGCAGCAACCCCGGGACAGGGGGAAACACTGAAGCTTTCTTT
TRBV27	-	TRBJ1-1	-	CASSYGQEAFF	TGTGCCAGCAGTTACGGACAGGAAGCTTTCTTT